These T cell receptor beta chains were read from a single sample in a study of blood T cell repertoires in COVID-19. The data were produced by immunoSEQ multiplex PCR, yet TCRdb's version contains in-frame clones alone and is incomplete. The sample yields 90,000 to 150,000 clones, 65% to 80% seen once. The specimen sequenced was peripheral blood. The receptors come from a human donor with acute or convalescent COVID-19. The donor label of this sample is uncertain. Each CDR3 is given with its conserved first and last residue. Clone size, where shown, is once, few, many, or a class for clones that have expanded.

>TRBV6-1|-|TRBJ1-6
CASSERVNSPLHF
>TRBV7-6|-|TRBJ2-3
CASSLVAIPIGAQYF
>TRBV5-1|-|TRBJ2-7
CASSLEAGADYEQYF
>TRBV3-1/TRBV3-2|-|TRBJ2-1
CASSQGRGGSSYNEQFF
>TRBV9|once|TRBJ2-3
CASSVSGGAADTQYF
>TRBV7-9|-|TRBJ2-5
CASSSTGLGFQETQYF
>TRBV15|-|TRBJ2-7
CATSKDRGYEQYF
>TRBV6-5|-|TRBJ1-4
CASSSGTAYEKLFF
>TRBV7-2|-|TRBJ2-6
CASSLLSRVVGANVLTF
>TRBV7-2|-|TRBJ2-1
CASSLGGSLAESSEQFF
>TRBV6-5|few|TRBJ2-5
CASSYSDRVRETQYF
>TRBV4-1|-|TRBJ2-3
CASSLRAGRGLSTDTQYF
>TRBV15|-|TRBJ2-7
CATSRGWVGTEAYEQYF
>TRBV7-9|-|TRBJ2-5
CASSSPVQTDVTQYF
>TRBV18|-|TRBJ1-2
CASSPSLDRGGRYGYTF
>TRBV6-1|few|TRBJ1-5
CASSDRGRGSNQPQHF
>TRBV2|-|TRBJ1-3
CASSETFSGNTIYF
>TRBV7-9|few|TRBJ2-1
CASSLEARGNEQFF
>TRBV27|-|TRBJ1-5
CASSSVNQPQHF
>TRBV6-1|once|TRBJ1-5
CASSEGSSWTGLQPQHF
>TRBV20-1|-|TRBJ2-4
CSASHTDEIAKNIQYF
>TRBV6-5|-|TRBJ1-2
CASRSGRDGYTF
>TRBV2|-|TRBJ1-1
CASSPDRDTEAFF
>TRBV14|many|TRBJ2-7
CASSQDTGRSYEQYF
>TRBV28|-|TRBJ1-5
CASSSDSNQPQHF
>TRBV19|-|TRBJ2-7
CASSTHATGSAYEQYF
>TRBV5-1|-|TRBJ2-5
CASSLGDTQETQYF